This TCR beta chain was profiled in a study of blood T cell repertoires in COVID-19. Original methodology: Counts of nucleated cells, estimated from reference gene primer amplification, were obtained. Profiled with immunoSEQ multiplex PCR; TCRdb holds only in-frame clones, not every one. V, J and clone size were drawn from that table, and D and trimming were deduced from the DNA. The data contain over 150,000 clones, 75% to 85% of them seen just once; the ten biggest clones take up about 10%. Looked up from germline, CDR1 is MDHEN and CDR2 is SYDVKM. V was clipped by 2 bases and J by 8 bases, with 9 bases between them. The CDR3 consists of 13 residues. Individuals aged about 18 to 89 years were recruited from about two dozen US areas. Cohorts were based on clinical histories the participants reported. In Cohort 3, a recovered donor had either two negative PCRs, clearance, or symptom resolution.

The sequenced material came from PBMCs or T cells enriched from blood (not recorded which). The chain is built from TRBV28 and TRBJ1-4; D possibly corresponds to TRBD1 (5 bases). The TCR sequence derives from a man in his forties or fifties who had recovered from COVID-19. The DNA for the CDR3 is TGTGCCAGCAGTTTAAGGGGTAGGGAAAAACTGTTTTTT. This codes for CASSLRGREKLFF.